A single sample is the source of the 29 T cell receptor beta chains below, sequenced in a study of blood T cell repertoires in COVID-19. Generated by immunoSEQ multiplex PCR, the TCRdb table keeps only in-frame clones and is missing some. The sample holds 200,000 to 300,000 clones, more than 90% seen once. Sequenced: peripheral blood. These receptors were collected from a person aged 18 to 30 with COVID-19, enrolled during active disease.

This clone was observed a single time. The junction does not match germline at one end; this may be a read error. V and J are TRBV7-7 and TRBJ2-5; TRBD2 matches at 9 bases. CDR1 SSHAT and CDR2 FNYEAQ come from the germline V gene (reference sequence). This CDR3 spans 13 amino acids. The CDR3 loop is CASSQSGGWTQYF. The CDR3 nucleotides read TGTGCTAGCAGCCAGAGCGGGGGGTGGACCCAGTACTTC. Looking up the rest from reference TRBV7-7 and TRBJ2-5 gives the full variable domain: GAGVSQSPRYKVTKRGQDVTLRCDPISSHATLYWYQQALGQGPEFLTYFNYEAQPDKSGLPSDRFSAERPEGSISTLTIQRTEQRDSAMYRCASSQSGGWTQYFGPGTRLLVL.

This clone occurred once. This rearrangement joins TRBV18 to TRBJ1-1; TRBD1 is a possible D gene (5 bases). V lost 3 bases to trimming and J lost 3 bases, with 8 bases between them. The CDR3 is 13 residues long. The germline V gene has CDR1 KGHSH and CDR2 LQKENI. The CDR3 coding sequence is TGTGCCAGCTCACCTCCGGGGGACACTGAAGCTTTCTTT. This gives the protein CASSPPGDTEAFF.

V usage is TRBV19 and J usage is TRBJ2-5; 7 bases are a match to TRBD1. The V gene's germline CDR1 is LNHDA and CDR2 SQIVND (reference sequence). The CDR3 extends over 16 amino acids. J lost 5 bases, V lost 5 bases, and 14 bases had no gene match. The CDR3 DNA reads TGTGCCAGTAGTTCCTCCAACGACAGGGTCGGGGAGACCCAGTACTTC. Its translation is CASSSSNDRVGETQYF.

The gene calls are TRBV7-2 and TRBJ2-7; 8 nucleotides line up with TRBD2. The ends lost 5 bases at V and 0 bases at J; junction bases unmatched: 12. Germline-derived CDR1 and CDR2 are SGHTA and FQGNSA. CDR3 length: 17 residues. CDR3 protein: CASSPVVSGASSYEQYF. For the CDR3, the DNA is TGTGCCAGCAGCCCGGTGGTTAGCGGGGCGAGCTCCTACGAGCAGTACTTC.

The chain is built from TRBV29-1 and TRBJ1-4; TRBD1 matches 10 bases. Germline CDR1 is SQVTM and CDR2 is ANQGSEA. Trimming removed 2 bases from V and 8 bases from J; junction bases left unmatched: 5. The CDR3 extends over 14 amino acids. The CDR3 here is CSVEILGQGEKLFF. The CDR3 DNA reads TGCAGCGTTGAAATTCTGGGACAGGGGGAAAAACTGTTTTTT.

CDR3: CASSIPGQGRGDYGYTF. CDR3 in DNA: TGTGCCAGTAGTATACCGGGACAGGGGCGCGGAGACTATGGCTACACCTTC. This rearrangement joins TRBV19 to TRBJ1-2; TRBD1 matches at 10 bases. V shed 2 bases and J 3 bases; nucleotides not matched to a gene: 9. The germline V gene has CDR1 LNHDA and CDR2 SQIVND (reference sequence). The CDR3 covers 17 residues.

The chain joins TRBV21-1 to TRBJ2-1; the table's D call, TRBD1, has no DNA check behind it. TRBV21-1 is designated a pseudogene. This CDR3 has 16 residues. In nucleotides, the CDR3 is TGTGCCAGCGGCCACAGGGTCCCTTCCCCGTACAATGAGCAGTTCTTC. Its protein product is CASGHRVPSPYNEQFF.

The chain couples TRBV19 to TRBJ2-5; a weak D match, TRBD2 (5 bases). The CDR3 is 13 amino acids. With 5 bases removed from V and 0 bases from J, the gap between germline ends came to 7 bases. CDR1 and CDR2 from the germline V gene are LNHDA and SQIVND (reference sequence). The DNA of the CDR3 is TGTGCCAGTAGTCACGGGAACCAAGAGACCCAGTACTTC. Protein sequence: CASSHGNQETQYF. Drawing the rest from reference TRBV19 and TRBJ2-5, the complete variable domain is DGGITQSPKYLFRKEGQNVTLSCEQNLNHDAMYWYRQDPGQGLRLIYYSQIVNDFQKGDIAEGYSVSREKKESFPLTVTSAQKNPTAFYLCASSHGNQETQYFGPGTRLLVL.

The DNA for the CDR3 is TGTGCCAGCAGCTCGAACAGAGATTCGTACGAGCAGTACTTC. It translates to CASSSNRDSYEQYF. The chain uses TRBV5-4 and TRBJ2-7; D is ambiguous. Per the germline V gene, CDR1 is SGHNT and CDR2 is YYREEE (reference sequence). Trimming took 3 bases from V and 4 from J, leaving 14 bases between them. The CDR3 consists of 14 residues. The complete variable domain, with remaining parts taken from reference TRBV5-4 and TRBJ2-7, reads ETGVTQSPTHLIKTRGQQVTLRCSSQSGHNTVSWYQQALGQGPQFIFQYYREEENGRGNFPPRFSGLQFPNYSSELNVNALELDDSALYLCASSSNRDSYEQYFGPGTRLTVT.

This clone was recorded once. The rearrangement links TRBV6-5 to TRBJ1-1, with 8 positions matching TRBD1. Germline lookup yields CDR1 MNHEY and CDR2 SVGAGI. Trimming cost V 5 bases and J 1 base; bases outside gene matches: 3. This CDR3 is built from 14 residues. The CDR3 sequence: CASSPGQANTEAFF. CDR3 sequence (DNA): TGTGCCAGCAGTCCGGGACAGGCGAACACTGAAGCTTTCTTT.

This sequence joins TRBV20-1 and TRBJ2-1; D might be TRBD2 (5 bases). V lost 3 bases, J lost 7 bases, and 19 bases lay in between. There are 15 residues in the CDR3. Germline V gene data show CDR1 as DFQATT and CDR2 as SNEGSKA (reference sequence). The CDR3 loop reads CSASSESARGNEQFF. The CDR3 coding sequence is TGCAGTGCTAGTTCTGAAAGCGCCCGGGGTAATGAGCAGTTCTTC.

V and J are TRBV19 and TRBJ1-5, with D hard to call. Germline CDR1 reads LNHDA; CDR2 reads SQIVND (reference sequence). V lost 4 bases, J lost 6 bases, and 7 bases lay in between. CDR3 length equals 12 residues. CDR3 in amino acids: CASSREAQPQHF. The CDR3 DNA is TGTGCCAGTAGTAGGGAGGCTCAGCCCCAGCATTTT.

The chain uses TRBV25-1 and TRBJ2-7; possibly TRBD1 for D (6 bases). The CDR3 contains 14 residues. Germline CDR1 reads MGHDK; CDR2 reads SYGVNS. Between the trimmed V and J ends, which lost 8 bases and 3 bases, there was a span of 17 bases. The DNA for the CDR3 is TGTGCCAGCGGGGATGGGGGACATAACTACGAGCAGTACTTC. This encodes CASGDGGHNYEQYF.

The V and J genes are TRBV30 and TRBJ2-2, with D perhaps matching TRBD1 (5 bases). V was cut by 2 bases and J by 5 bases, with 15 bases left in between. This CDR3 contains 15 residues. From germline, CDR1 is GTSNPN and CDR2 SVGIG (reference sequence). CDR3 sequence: CAWSRGQGLTGELFF. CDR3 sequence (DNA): TGTGCCTGGAGTAGGGGTCAGGGCCTAACCGGGGAGCTGTTTTTT.

The CDR3 region has the DNA TGTGCCAGCAGCTTAGAAGTCCGGGACTCGGTGGGGGAGCTGTTTTTT. Protein product: CASSLEVRDSVGELFF. J is TRBJ2-2 and V is TRBV7-2, with D tentatively TRBD2 (6 bases). The CDR3 extends over 16 amino acids. V was shortened by 1 base and J by 8 bases, with 17 bases between the two germline ends. Looked up from germline, CDR1 is SGHTA and CDR2 is FQGNSA.

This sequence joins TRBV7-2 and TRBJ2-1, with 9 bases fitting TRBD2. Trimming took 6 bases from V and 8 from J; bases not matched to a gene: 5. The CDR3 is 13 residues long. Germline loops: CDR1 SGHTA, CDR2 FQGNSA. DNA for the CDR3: TGTGCCAGCAGTTTGGGACTAGCCTATGAGCAGTTCTTC. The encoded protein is CASSLGLAYEQFF.

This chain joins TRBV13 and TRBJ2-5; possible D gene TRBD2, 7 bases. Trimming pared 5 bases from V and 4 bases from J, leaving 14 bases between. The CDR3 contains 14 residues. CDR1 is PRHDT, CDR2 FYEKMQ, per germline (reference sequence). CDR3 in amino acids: CASSNRGGLETQYF. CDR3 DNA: TGTGCCAGCAGCAATAGGGGGGGATTAGAGACCCAGTACTTC.

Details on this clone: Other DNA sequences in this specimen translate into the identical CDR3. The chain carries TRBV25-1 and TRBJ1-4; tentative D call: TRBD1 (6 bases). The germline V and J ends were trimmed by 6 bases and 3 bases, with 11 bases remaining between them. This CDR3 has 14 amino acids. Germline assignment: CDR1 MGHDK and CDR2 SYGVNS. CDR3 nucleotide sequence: TGTGCCAGCAGCGAGACAGGCCCTAATGAAAAACTGTTTTTT. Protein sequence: CASSETGPNEKLFF.

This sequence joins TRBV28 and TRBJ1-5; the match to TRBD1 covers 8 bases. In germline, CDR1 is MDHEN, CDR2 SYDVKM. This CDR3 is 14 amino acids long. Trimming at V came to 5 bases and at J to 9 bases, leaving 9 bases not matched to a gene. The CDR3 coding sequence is TGTGCCAGCAGTCATCGACAGGGGATAGGGCCCCAGCATTTT. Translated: CASSHRQGIGPQHF.

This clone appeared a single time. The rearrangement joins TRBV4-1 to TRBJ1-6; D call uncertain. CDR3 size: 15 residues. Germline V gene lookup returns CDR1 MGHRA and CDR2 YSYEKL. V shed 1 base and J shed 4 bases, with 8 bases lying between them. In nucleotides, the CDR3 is TGCGCCAGCAGCCAAGTCTCCAGTTATAATTCACCCCTCCACTTT. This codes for CASSQVSSYNSPLHF.

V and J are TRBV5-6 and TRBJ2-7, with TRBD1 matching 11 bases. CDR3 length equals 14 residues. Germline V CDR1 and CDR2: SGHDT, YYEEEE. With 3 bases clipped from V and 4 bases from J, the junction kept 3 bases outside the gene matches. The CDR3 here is CASSSGTGGYEQYF. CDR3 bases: TGTGCCAGCAGCTCCGGGACAGGGGGATACGAGCAGTACTTC.

The CDR3 is CASTALSGSVNEQYF. Here the CDR3 DNA reads TGTGCCAGCACTGCCCTTAGCGGGAGTGTCAACGAGCAGTACTTC. The V gene is TRBV6-5, the J gene TRBJ2-7; the match to TRBD2 covers 9 bases. CDR3 length equals 15 residues. Trimming took 7 bases from V and 5 from J; bases not matched to a gene: 12. In germline, CDR1 is MNHEY, CDR2 SVGAGI.

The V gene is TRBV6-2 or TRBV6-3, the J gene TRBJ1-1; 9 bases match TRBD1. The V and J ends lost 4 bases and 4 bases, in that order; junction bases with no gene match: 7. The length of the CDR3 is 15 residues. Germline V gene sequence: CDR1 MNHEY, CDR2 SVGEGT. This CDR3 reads CASSFSDRGATEAFF. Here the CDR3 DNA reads TGTGCCAGCAGTTTCTCGGACAGGGGTGCCACTGAAGCTTTCTTT.

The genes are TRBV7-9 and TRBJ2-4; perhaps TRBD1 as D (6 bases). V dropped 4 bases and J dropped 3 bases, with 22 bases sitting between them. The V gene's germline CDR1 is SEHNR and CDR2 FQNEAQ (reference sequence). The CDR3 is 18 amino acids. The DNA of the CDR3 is TGTGCCAGCAGCTCAACCTTCGCCCGGACAGAGGACAAAAACATTCAGTACTTC. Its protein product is CASSSTFARTEDKNIQYF.

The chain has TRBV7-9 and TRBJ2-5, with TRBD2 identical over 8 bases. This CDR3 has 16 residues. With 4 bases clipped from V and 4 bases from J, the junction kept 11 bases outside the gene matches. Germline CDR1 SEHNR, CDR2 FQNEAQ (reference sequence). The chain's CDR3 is CASSSHLREVGETQYF. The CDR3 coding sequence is TGTGCCAGCAGCTCCCACCTGCGGGAGGTGGGAGAGACCCAGTACTTC.

The CDR3: CASSTTSGRVVDTQYF. The CDR3 DNA reads as TGTGCCAGCAGTACGACTAGCGGGAGGGTGGTAGATACGCAGTATTTT. The chain combines TRBV2 with TRBJ2-3; TRBD2 aligns across 14 bases. From germline, CDR1 is SNHLY and CDR2 FYNNEI. Unmatched junction bases numbered 6, after V lost 5 bases and J lost 5 bases. The CDR3 consists of 16 residues.

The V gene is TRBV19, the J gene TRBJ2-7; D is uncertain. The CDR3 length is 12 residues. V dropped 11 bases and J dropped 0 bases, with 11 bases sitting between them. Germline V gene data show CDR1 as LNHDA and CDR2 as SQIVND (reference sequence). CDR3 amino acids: CALQFRSYEQYF. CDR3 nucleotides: TGTGCCCTCCAGTTTCGCTCCTACGAGCAGTACTTC. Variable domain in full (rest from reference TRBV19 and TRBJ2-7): DGGITQSPKYLFRKEGQNVTLSCEQNLNHDAMYWYRQDPGQGLRLIYYSQIVNDFQKGDIAEGYSVSREKKESFPLTVTSAQKNPTAFYLCALQFRSYEQYFGPGTRLTVT.

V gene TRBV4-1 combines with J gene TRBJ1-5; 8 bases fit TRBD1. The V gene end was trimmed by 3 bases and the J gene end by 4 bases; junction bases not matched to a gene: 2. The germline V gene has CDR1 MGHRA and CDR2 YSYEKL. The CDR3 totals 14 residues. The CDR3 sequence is CASSQDRANQPQHF. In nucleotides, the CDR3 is TGCGCCAGCAGCCAGGACAGGGCAAATCAGCCCCAGCATTTT.

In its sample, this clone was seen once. The CDR3 spells CASNGLAGANMYNEQFF. In nucleotides, the CDR3 is TGCGCCAGCAACGGACTAGCGGGAGCGAATATGTACAATGAGCAGTTCTTC. The rearrangement joins TRBV10-2 to TRBJ2-1; 13 bases agree with TRBD2. V lost 7 bases, J lost 4 bases, and 10 bases stayed unmatched. Germline V lookup: CDR1 WSHSY, CDR2 SAAADI. CDR3 size: 17 residues.